These T cell receptor beta chains were read from a single sample in a study of cytomegalovirus exposure and HLA in healthy donors. Generated by immunoSEQ multiplex PCR, the TCRdb table keeps only in-frame clones and is missing some. Among about 130,000 clones, around three quarters were seen once, and the ten largest hold 1.2%. Sequenced: PBMCs. These receptors originate from a female donor in good health and CMV-seronegative. The CDR3 runs from the conserved cysteine through the conserved F or W. The order of the fields is CDR3 DNA, CDR3 protein, CDR3 length, D gene, V gene, clone size, J gene. D genes are given only for firm matches. For some rows the clone size is stated as once, few or many, or as a class when expanded; others skip it.

CDR3 DNA: TGTGCCAGCAGTCCGTTTTCAGGGAGGAACGAGCAGTACTTC
CDR3 protein: CASSPFSGRNEQYF
CDR3 length: 14
D gene: -
V gene: TRBV27
clone size: -
J gene: TRBJ2-7

CDR3 DNA: TGTGCCAGCAGTCTCGAACAGGGCTACGAGCAGTACTTC
CDR3 protein: CASSLEQGYEQYF
CDR3 length: 13
D gene: -
V gene: TRBV6-4
clone size: -
J gene: TRBJ2-7

CDR3 DNA: TGTGCCAGCAGCTTCCATTATGAGCAGTTCTTC
CDR3 protein: CASSFHYEQFF
CDR3 length: 11
D gene: -
V gene: TRBV11-2
clone size: once
J gene: TRBJ2-1

CDR3 DNA: TGCGCCAGCAGCTTGGGGACTAGCGGGGGGCCCACAGATACGCAGTATTTT
CDR3 protein: CASSLGTSGGPTDTQYF
CDR3 length: 17
D gene: TRBD2
V gene: TRBV5-1
clone size: few
J gene: TRBJ2-3

CDR3 DNA: TGTGCCAGCTCACCAAGAAATAGCGGGGGTTTGGTGGACGAGCAGTACTTC
CDR3 protein: CASSPRNSGGLVDEQYF
CDR3 length: 17
D gene: TRBD2
V gene: TRBV18
clone size: -
J gene: TRBJ2-7

CDR3 DNA: TGTGCCAGCAGCTTGGTTCCGCGGGGCCCTAAAGCGACTGAGCAGTTCTTC
CDR3 protein: CASSLVPRGPKATEQFF
CDR3 length: 17
D gene: -
V gene: TRBV5-6
clone size: -
J gene: TRBJ2-1

CDR3 DNA: TGTGCCAGCAGCTTAAGGAGCGTCGCGAACACCGGGGAGCTGTTTTTT
CDR3 protein: CASSLRSVANTGELFF
CDR3 length: 16
D gene: -
V gene: TRBV7-3
clone size: -
J gene: TRBJ2-2

CDR3 DNA: TGTGCCAGTAGTTCCATCGACAGGGGGCCTGGGGCCAACGTCCTGACTTTC
CDR3 protein: CASSSIDRGPGANVLTF
CDR3 length: 17
D gene: TRBD1
V gene: TRBV19
clone size: -
J gene: TRBJ2-6

CDR3 DNA: TGTGCCAGCCGGGGTCACGGGTACGAGCAGTACTTC
CDR3 protein: CASRGHGYEQYF
CDR3 length: 12
D gene: -
V gene: TRBV27
clone size: -
J gene: TRBJ2-7

CDR3 DNA: TGCGCCAGCAGCTGGGCCCTGGGTAGCGGGGGAGGAGATACGCAGTATTTT
CDR3 protein: CASSWALGSGGGDTQYF
CDR3 length: 17
D gene: TRBD2
V gene: TRBV5-1
clone size: -
J gene: TRBJ2-3

CDR3 DNA: TGTGCCAGCAGCCCAGACAGGAACTATGAAAAACTGTTTTTT
CDR3 protein: CASSPDRNYEKLFF
CDR3 length: 14
D gene: -
V gene: TRBV11-2
clone size: -
J gene: TRBJ1-4

CDR3 DNA: TGTGCCAGCAGCTTGGGAGATTCACCCCTCCACTTT
CDR3 protein: CASSLGDSPLHF
CDR3 length: 12
D gene: -
V gene: TRBV5-6
clone size: -
J gene: TRBJ1-6

CDR3 DNA: TGTGCCATCAGCCCGACAGTTACTAGCACAGATACGCAGTATTTT
CDR3 protein: CAISPTVTSTDTQYF
CDR3 length: 15
D gene: -
V gene: TRBV10-3
clone size: -
J gene: TRBJ2-3

CDR3 DNA: TGTGCCAGCGGGAGGCGGGTCTCCTACAATGAGCAGTTCTTC
CDR3 protein: CASGRRVSYNEQFF
CDR3 length: 14
D gene: -
V gene: TRBV5-6
clone size: -
J gene: TRBJ2-1

CDR3 DNA: TGTGCCAGCAGGCCCGGCGGGTACACAGATACGCAGTATTTT
CDR3 protein: CASRPGGYTDTQYF
CDR3 length: 14
D gene: -
V gene: TRBV5-8
clone size: -
J gene: TRBJ2-3

CDR3 DNA: TGTGCCACCAGCATAGGGGACTCCTACGAGCAGTACTTC
CDR3 protein: CATSIGDSYEQYF
CDR3 length: 13
D gene: -
V gene: TRBV15
clone size: -
J gene: TRBJ2-7

CDR3 DNA: TGTGCCAGCAGCTGGGAGACAGGGACCAGTGGCTACACCTTC
CDR3 protein: CASSWETGTSGYTF
CDR3 length: 14
D gene: TRBD1
V gene: TRBV5-4
clone size: -
J gene: TRBJ1-2

CDR3 DNA: TGTGCCAGCAGTGAGGACAGCACCTACGAGCAGTACTTC
CDR3 protein: CASSEDSTYEQYF
CDR3 length: 13
D gene: -
V gene: TRBV6-5
clone size: -
J gene: TRBJ2-7

CDR3 DNA: TGTGCCAGCAGCCTCGGTTGGGGCCAGCAAGCTTTCTTT
CDR3 protein: CASSLGWGQQAFF
CDR3 length: 13
D gene: -
V gene: TRBV7-3
clone size: -
J gene: TRBJ1-1

CDR3 DNA: TGTGCCAGCAGCTTGGATGCAGCGGTCTTC
CDR3 protein: CASSLDAAVF
CDR3 length: 10
D gene: -
V gene: TRBV11-2
clone size: few
J gene: TRBJ2-1

CDR3 DNA: TGTGCCAGCAGCCCCAGGACAGGGGAAGCTTTCTTT
CDR3 protein: CASSPRTGEAFF
CDR3 length: 12
D gene: TRBD1
V gene: TRBV7-3
clone size: few
J gene: TRBJ1-1

CDR3 DNA: TGTGCCAGCAGTTACTCGGCAGGGGGCACCTACGAGCAGTACTTC
CDR3 protein: CASSYSAGGTYEQYF
CDR3 length: 15
D gene: TRBD1
V gene: TRBV6-5
clone size: few
J gene: TRBJ2-7

CDR3 DNA: TGCGCCAGCAGCCAAAGACAGACAGGGTTTCCCTACGAGCAGTACTTC
CDR3 protein: CASSQRQTGFPYEQYF
CDR3 length: 16
D gene: TRBD1
V gene: TRBV4-1
clone size: -
J gene: TRBJ2-7

CDR3 DNA: TGTGCCAGCAGCGCAGCGGGACCGTTGAATGAAAAACTGTTTTTT
CDR3 protein: CASSAAGPLNEKLFF
CDR3 length: 15
D gene: -
V gene: TRBV9
clone size: -
J gene: TRBJ1-4

CDR3 DNA: TGTGCCAGCAGCCTCAGACAGGGTTTCACTGGAAACACCATATATTTT
CDR3 protein: CASSLRQGFTGNTIYF
CDR3 length: 16
D gene: TRBD1
V gene: TRBV9
clone size: -
J gene: TRBJ1-3

CDR3 DNA: TGTGCCAGCAGAAGGGGGGGACAAGTCTACTTGTTATCCTCTGGAAACACCATATATTTT
CDR3 protein: CASRRGGQVYLLSSGNTIYF
CDR3 length: 20
D gene: -
V gene: TRBV28
clone size: -
J gene: TRBJ1-3

CDR3 DNA: TGTGCCAGCAGCTTGACAGACACCGGGGAGCTGTTTTTT
CDR3 protein: CASSLTDTGELFF
CDR3 length: 13
D gene: -
V gene: TRBV5-4
clone size: few
J gene: TRBJ2-2

CDR3 DNA: TGTGCCAGTAGTATTCGCGCACGGGGGACTGAAGCTTTCTTT
CDR3 protein: CASSIRARGTEAFF
CDR3 length: 14
D gene: -
V gene: TRBV19
clone size: -
J gene: TRBJ1-1

CDR3 DNA: TGCAGCGTCAGGACAGAAACCTACGAGCAGTACTTC
CDR3 protein: CSVRTETYEQYF
CDR3 length: 12
D gene: -
V gene: TRBV29-1
clone size: few
J gene: TRBJ2-7

CDR3 DNA: TGTGCTAGCAGCTTAGCCGGGGCGGGGGAGACCCAGTACTTC
CDR3 protein: CASSLAGAGETQYF
CDR3 length: 14
D gene: -
V gene: TRBV7-7
clone size: -
J gene: TRBJ2-5

CDR3 DNA: TGTGCCATCAGTGAGGTCGCAGGGGATGTTGGGCAGTATTTT
CDR3 protein: CAISEVAGDVGQYF
CDR3 length: 14
D gene: -
V gene: TRBV10-3
clone size: -
J gene: TRBJ2-3

CDR3 DNA: TGTGCCAGCAGTTACTCCAGGGCTGTTACAGATACGCAGTATTTT
CDR3 protein: CASSYSRAVTDTQYF
CDR3 length: 15
D gene: -
V gene: TRBV6-5
clone size: once
J gene: TRBJ2-3

CDR3 DNA: TGTGCCAGCAGTTTGGTCGGGGCTGGGGCCAACGTCCTGACTTTC
CDR3 protein: CASSLVGAGANVLTF
CDR3 length: 15
D gene: -
V gene: TRBV28
clone size: few
J gene: TRBJ2-6

CDR3 DNA: TGCAGCGTTGTACAGCCGAACACTGAAGCTTTCTTT
CDR3 protein: CSVVQPNTEAFF
CDR3 length: 12
D gene: -
V gene: TRBV29-1
clone size: -
J gene: TRBJ1-1

CDR3 DNA: TGTGCCAGCAGTGAAGGGGTAGGGGTTGGTGGCTACACCTTC
CDR3 protein: CASSEGVGVGGYTF
CDR3 length: 14
D gene: -
V gene: TRBV6-1
clone size: -
J gene: TRBJ1-2

CDR3 DNA: TGTGCCAGCAGCCTCCCCGGTGGGGCCAACGTCCTGACTTTC
CDR3 protein: CASSLPGGANVLTF
CDR3 length: 14
D gene: -
V gene: TRBV9
clone size: -
J gene: TRBJ2-6

CDR3 DNA: TGTGCCAGCAGCCTCAGGGACAGGGATAATGAAAAACTGTTTTTT
CDR3 protein: CASSLRDRDNEKLFF
CDR3 length: 15
D gene: TRBD1
V gene: TRBV4-2
clone size: -
J gene: TRBJ1-4

CDR3 DNA: TGTGCCAGCAGCCTCCGGGACAGGGTTGCTGAAGCTTTCTTT
CDR3 protein: CASSLRDRVAEAFF
CDR3 length: 14
D gene: TRBD1
V gene: TRBV7-9
clone size: -
J gene: TRBJ1-1

CDR3 DNA: TGTGCCAGCAGTTTGGCAGGGGGTCACACTGAAGCTTTCTTT
CDR3 protein: CASSLAGGHTEAFF
CDR3 length: 14
D gene: TRBD1
V gene: TRBV28
clone size: -
J gene: TRBJ1-1

CDR3 DNA: TGTGCCAGCAGCTTGGGGGGACAGGGGGCGTTTGAAGCTTTCTTT
CDR3 protein: CASSLGGQGAFEAFF
CDR3 length: 15
D gene: TRBD1
V gene: TRBV5-6
clone size: -
J gene: TRBJ1-1

CDR3 DNA: TGTGCCATCAGTGAGTCGAGTCCGGGACAGGGAACTATCCCCCTCCACTTT
CDR3 protein: CAISESSPGQGTIPLHF
CDR3 length: 17
D gene: TRBD1
V gene: TRBV10-3
clone size: -
J gene: TRBJ1-6

CDR3 DNA: TGTGCCAGCAGCACAACTAATGAAAAACTGTTTTTT
CDR3 protein: CASSTTNEKLFF
CDR3 length: 12
D gene: -
V gene: TRBV28
clone size: -
J gene: TRBJ1-4

CDR3 DNA: TGTTCCAGCAGCTTAGGGGTCTCAGCGGGCCGCACAGATACGCAGTATTTT
CDR3 protein: CSSSLGVSAGRTDTQYF
CDR3 length: 17
D gene: -
V gene: TRBV7-9
clone size: -
J gene: TRBJ2-3

CDR3 DNA: TGTGCCAGCAGACTAGCGGGATCCTACAATGAGCAGTTCTTC
CDR3 protein: CASRLAGSYNEQFF
CDR3 length: 14
D gene: TRBD2
V gene: TRBV6-1
clone size: -
J gene: TRBJ2-1

CDR3 DNA: TGCGCCAGCAGCTTGGTAGCAGGGGTTGGCACAGATACGCAGTATTTT
CDR3 protein: CASSLVAGVGTDTQYF
CDR3 length: 16
D gene: -
V gene: TRBV5-1
clone size: once
J gene: TRBJ2-3

CDR3 DNA: TGTGCCAGCAGTCCCCATGAACAGGGGGAAGGATTTTTT
CDR3 protein: CASSPHEQGEGFF
CDR3 length: 13
D gene: TRBD1
V gene: TRBV27
clone size: -
J gene: TRBJ1-4

CDR3 DNA: TGTGCCAGCAGCTTAAGGGGAATCGCCGCTCATTCACCCCTCCACTTT
CDR3 protein: CASSLRGIAAHSPLHF
CDR3 length: 16
D gene: -
V gene: TRBV11-2
clone size: -
J gene: TRBJ1-6

CDR3 DNA: TGTGCCAGCAGCCCACTACTAGCGGGTACGCAGTATTTT
CDR3 protein: CASSPLLAGTQYF
CDR3 length: 13
D gene: TRBD2
V gene: TRBV7-3
clone size: -
J gene: TRBJ2-3

CDR3 DNA: TGTGCCAGCTCCAGACTAGATGGGGGAGCCGGCACAGATACGCAGTATTTT
CDR3 protein: CASSRLDGGAGTDTQYF
CDR3 length: 17
D gene: -
V gene: TRBV18
clone size: -
J gene: TRBJ2-3

CDR3 DNA: TGTGCCAGCAGCGTAGTTTGGGGCGCGAACACCGGGGAGCTGTTTTTT
CDR3 protein: CASSVVWGANTGELFF
CDR3 length: 16
D gene: -
V gene: TRBV9
clone size: -
J gene: TRBJ2-2

CDR3 DNA: TGTGCCAGCTCGGTGGACAGACTTAGCAATCAGCCCCAGCATTTT
CDR3 protein: CASSVDRLSNQPQHF
CDR3 length: 15
D gene: -
V gene: TRBV2
clone size: -
J gene: TRBJ1-5

CDR3 DNA: TGTGCCAGCAGCGAATGGACAGGGCATATCGGGCCCCAGCATTTT
CDR3 protein: CASSEWTGHIGPQHF
CDR3 length: 15
D gene: TRBD1
V gene: TRBV7-8
clone size: -
J gene: TRBJ1-5

CDR3 DNA: TGTGCCAGCTCTTTATCACAGGGGAGCTATGGCTACACCTTC
CDR3 protein: CASSLSQGSYGYTF
CDR3 length: 14
D gene: TRBD1
V gene: TRBV18
clone size: -
J gene: TRBJ1-2

CDR3 DNA: TGTGCCAGCAGCTCACTTCGGGGGAGGGAGCTGTTTTTT
CDR3 protein: CASSSLRGRELFF
CDR3 length: 13
D gene: -
V gene: TRBV2
clone size: -
J gene: TRBJ2-2

CDR3 DNA: TGTGCCAGCAGTGTTACTAGGGACAATGAGCAGTTCTTC
CDR3 protein: CASSVTRDNEQFF
CDR3 length: 13
D gene: -
V gene: TRBV25-1
clone size: -
J gene: TRBJ2-1

CDR3 DNA: TGTGCCAGCAGGGCATGGGATACGCAGTATTTT
CDR3 protein: CASRAWDTQYF
CDR3 length: 11
D gene: -
V gene: TRBV25-1
clone size: -
J gene: TRBJ2-3

CDR3 DNA: TGTGCCAGCGGGCGACGGGGGGCGGGTCAGCCCCAGCATTTT
CDR3 protein: CASGRRGAGQPQHF
CDR3 length: 14
D gene: -
V gene: TRBV28
clone size: -
J gene: TRBJ1-5